In this sample, the clone carrying this T cell receptor beta chain turned up a few times. Its antigen is unknown. The CDR3 runs to 16 residues. In germline, CDR1 is ENHRY, CDR2 SYGVKD. Between the trimmed V and J ends, which lost 0 bases and 5 bases, there was a span of 13 bases. The entry originates in a study of T-cell reconstitution after alpha-beta-depleted transplantation in children. Study-wide points: Some patients' high day-60 TCRbeta diversity was traced to surviving recipient T cells and thymic progenitors. There were reportedly several hundred expanded graft clones from which alpha-beta T cells came about two months after transplant.

Preparation of the TCRbeta library used unique molecular identifiers. MiXCR was run by TCRdb on the PCR reads, yielding one entry per CDR3 protein. The sample has about 200,000 distinct CDR3 sequences, about 7% seen once. This clonotype was sampled from a boy between 2 and 10 years old with acute lymphoblastic leukemia, due to receive a stem cell transplant. V usage is TRBV10-3 and J usage is TRBJ2-2; no firm D call. This material consisted of PBMCs, taken before TCRalphabeta/CD19-depleted stem cell transplant. DNA of the CDR3: TGTGCCATCAGTGAGTCGCAGTCGCTAAAGACCGGGGAGCTGTTTTTT. Translation: CAISESQSLKTGELFF.